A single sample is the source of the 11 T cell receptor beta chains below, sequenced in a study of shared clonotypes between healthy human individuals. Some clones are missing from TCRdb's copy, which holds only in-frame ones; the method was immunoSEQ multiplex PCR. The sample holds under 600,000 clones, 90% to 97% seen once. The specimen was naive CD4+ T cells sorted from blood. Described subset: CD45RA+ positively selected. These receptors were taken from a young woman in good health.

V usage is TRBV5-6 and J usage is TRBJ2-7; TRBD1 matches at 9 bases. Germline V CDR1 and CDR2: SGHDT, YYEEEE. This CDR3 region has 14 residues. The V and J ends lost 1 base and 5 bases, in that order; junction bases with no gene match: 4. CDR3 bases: TGTGCCAGCAGCTTGTGGGGACAGGGCCACGAGCAGTACTTC. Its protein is CASSLWGQGHEQYF.

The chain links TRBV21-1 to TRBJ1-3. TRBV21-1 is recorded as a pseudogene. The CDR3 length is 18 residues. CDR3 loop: CASAFFWGSLAPGNTIYF. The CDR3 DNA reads TGTGCCAGCGCATTCTTTTGGGGTAGCCTCGCCCCCGGAAACACCATATATTTT.

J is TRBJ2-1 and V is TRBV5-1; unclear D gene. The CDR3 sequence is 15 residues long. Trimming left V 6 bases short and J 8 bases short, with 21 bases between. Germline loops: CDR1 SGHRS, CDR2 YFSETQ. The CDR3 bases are TGCGCCAGCACGCCCTCCCCGCCGCGAGTAGATGAGCAGTTCTTC. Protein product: CASTPSPPRVDEQFF.

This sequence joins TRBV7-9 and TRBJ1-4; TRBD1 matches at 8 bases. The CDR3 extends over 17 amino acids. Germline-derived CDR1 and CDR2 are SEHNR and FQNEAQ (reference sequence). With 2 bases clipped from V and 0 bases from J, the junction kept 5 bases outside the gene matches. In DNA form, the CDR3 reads TGTGCCAGCAGCTTACAGGGACAGGCGTCAACTAATGAAAAACTGTTTTTT. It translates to CASSLQGQASTNEKLFF. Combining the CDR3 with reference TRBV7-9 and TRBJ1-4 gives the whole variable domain DTGVSQNPRHKITKRGQNVTFRCDPISEHNRLYWYRQTLGQGPEFLTYFQNEAQLEKSRLLSDRFSAERPKGSFSTLEIQRTEQGDSAMYLCASSLQGQASTNEKLFFGSGTQLSVL.

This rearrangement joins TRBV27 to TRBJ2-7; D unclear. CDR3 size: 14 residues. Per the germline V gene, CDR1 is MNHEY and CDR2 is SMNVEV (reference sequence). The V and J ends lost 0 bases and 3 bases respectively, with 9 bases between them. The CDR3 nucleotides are TGTGCCAGCAGTTTATCTGGTCGCGACTACGAGCAGTACTTC. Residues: CASSLSGRDYEQYF.

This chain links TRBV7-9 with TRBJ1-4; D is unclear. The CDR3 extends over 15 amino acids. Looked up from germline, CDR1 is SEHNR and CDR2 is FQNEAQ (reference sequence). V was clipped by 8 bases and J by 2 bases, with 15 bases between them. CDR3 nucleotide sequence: TGTGCCAGCGCTTCCCTCGTTGCCACTAATGAAAAACTGTTTTTT. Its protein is CASASLVATNEKLFF. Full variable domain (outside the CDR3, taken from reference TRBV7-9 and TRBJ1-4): DTGVSQNPRHKITKRGQNVTFRCDPISEHNRLYWYRQTLGQGPEFLTYFQNEAQLEKSRLLSDRFSAERPKGSFSTLEIQRTEQGDSAMYLCASASLVATNEKLFFGSGTQLSVL.

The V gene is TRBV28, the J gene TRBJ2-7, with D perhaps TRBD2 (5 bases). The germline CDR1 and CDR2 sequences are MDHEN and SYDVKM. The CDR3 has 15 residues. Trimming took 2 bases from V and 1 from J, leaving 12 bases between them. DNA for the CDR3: TGTGCCAGCAGTTTAGGCGGACTCGGTTCCTACGAGCAGTACTTC. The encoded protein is CASSLGGLGSYEQYF.

The CDR3 sequence is CASSPTGRNSPLHF. CDR3 sequence (DNA): TGTGCCAGCAGTCCGACAGGGCGTAATTCACCCCTCCACTTT. V usage is TRBV28 and J usage is TRBJ1-6, with 7 bases aligning to TRBD1. This CDR3 region has 14 residues. From germline, CDR1 is MDHEN and CDR2 SYDVKM. V shed 5 bases and J 6 bases; nucleotides not matched to a gene: 4.

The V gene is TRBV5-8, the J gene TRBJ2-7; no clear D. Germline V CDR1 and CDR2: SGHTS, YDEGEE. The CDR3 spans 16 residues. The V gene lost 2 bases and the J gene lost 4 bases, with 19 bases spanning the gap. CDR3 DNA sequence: TGTGCCAGCAGCTTTTATGCAGGCCCTACTTCATACGAGCAGTACTTC. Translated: CASSFYAGPTSYEQYF.

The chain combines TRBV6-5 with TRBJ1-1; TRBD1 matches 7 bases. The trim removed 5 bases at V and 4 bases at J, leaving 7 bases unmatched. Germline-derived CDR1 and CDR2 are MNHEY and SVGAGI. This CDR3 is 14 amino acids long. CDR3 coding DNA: TGTGCCAGCAGTCCCAACAGGGGAGCCACTGAAGCTTTCTTT. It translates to CASSPNRGATEAFF.

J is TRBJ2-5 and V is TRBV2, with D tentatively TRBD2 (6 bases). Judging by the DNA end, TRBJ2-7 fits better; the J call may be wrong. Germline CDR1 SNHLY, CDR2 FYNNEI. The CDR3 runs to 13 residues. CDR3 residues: CASSPGEYYEQYF. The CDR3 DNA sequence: TGTGCCAGCAGTCCGGGAGAGTACTACGAGCAGTACTTC.